A single sample is the source of the 25 T cell receptor beta chains below, sequenced in a study of T-cell reconstitution after alpha-beta-depleted transplantation in children. Researchers prepared the TCRbeta library using unique molecular identifiers, the study reports. TCRdb used MiXCR to reprocess the PCR reads, holding one entry per CDR3 protein. The table lists 70,000 to 95,000 distinct CDR3 sequences, 15% to 17% of them singletons. Here the sequenced sample was PBMCs, mostly from graft donor cells, taken 180 days after TCRalphabeta/CD19-depleted stem cell transplant. The origin of the receptors is a male patient aged 2-10 years who had a stem cell transplant for acute lymphoblastic leukemia, so the T cells may come from the graft donor.

This clonotype was seen ten or more times. The chain recombines TRBV7-2 with TRBJ2-2; D not resolved. The CDR3 spans 16 residues. V was pared by 0 bases and J by 4 bases, with 12 bases between. Germline assignment: CDR1 SGHTA and CDR2 FQGNSA. The CDR3 region is CASSLAVVGSTGELFF. CDR3 coding DNA: TGTGCCAGCAGCTTAGCGGTAGTAGGATCCACCGGGGAGCTGTTTTTT.

The V gene is TRBV7-2, the J gene TRBJ1-6; D may be TRBD1 (5 bases). Trimming stripped 1 base from V and 3 bases from J, with 10 bases between. The CDR3 runs to 16 residues. CDR1 and CDR2 from the germline V gene are SGHTA and FQGNSA. The CDR3 spells CASSLVSTDYNSPLHF. Here the CDR3 DNA reads TGTGCCAGCAGCTTAGTATCGACAGACTATAATTCACCCCTCCACTTT.

This clonotype has a count of ten or more. V and J are TRBV10-3 and TRBJ2-7, with a possible D match to TRBD2 (6 bases). V gave up 0 bases and J gave up 6 bases, with 9 bases separating them. Germline loops: CDR1 ENHRY, CDR2 SYGVKD. The CDR3 totals 13 residues. The CDR3 spells CAISESRDGEQYF. The CDR3 DNA reads TGTGCCATCAGTGAGTCGCGGGACGGCGAGCAGTACTTC.

This clonotype turned up a few times. The chain has TRBV12-3 or TRBV12-4 and TRBJ1-1; 9 nucleotides agree with TRBD1. The CDR3 sequence is 15 residues long. V trimming: 2 bases; J trimming: 3 bases; junction bases outside the gene matches: 4. The CDR3 loop reads CASSLRDRDDTEAFF. Written as DNA, the CDR3 is TGTGCCAGCAGTTTAAGGGACAGGGATGACACTGAAGCTTTCTTT.

J is TRBJ2-5 and V is TRBV21-1. TRBV21-1 is a known pseudogene. The CDR3 sequence is 9 residues long. CDR3 nucleotides: TGTGCCAGTGACGAGACCCAGTACTTC. Its translation is CASDETQYF.

Only a few counts were recorded for this clonotype. This rearrangement joins TRBV7-8 to TRBJ1-6; weak D call: TRBD1 (5 bases). This CDR3 has 19 residues. V dropped 5 bases and J dropped 0 bases, with 20 bases sitting between them. Germline assignment: CDR1 SGHVS and CDR2 FQNEAQ. The CDR3 DNA sequence: TGTGCCAGCAGCCATACAAGACGGGGGGAGAGCTCCTATAATTCACCCCTCCACTTT. Translating gives CASSHTRRGESSYNSPLHF.

V and J are TRBV19 and TRBJ2-1; 13 nucleotides line up with TRBD2. The trim removed 6 bases at V and 9 bases at J, leaving 8 bases unmatched. Germline values: CDR1 LNHDA, CDR2 SQIVND (reference sequence). The length of the CDR3 is 15 residues. The CDR3 DNA is TGTGCCAGTAGCGGGACTAGCGGGATTGGGGGTGAGCAGTTCTTC. This encodes CASSGTSGIGGEQFF.

This clonotype was observed many times. This rearrangement joins TRBV20-1 to TRBJ2-1; 7 nucleotides match TRBD2. Trimming cost V 5 bases and J 4 bases; bases outside gene matches: 8. This CDR3 comprises 14 residues. The germline V gene has CDR1 DFQATT and CDR2 SNEGSKA (reference sequence). The CDR3 region is CSAPGRERYNEQFF. The DNA of the CDR3 is TGCAGTGCTCCGGGGCGGGAGCGTTACAATGAGCAGTTCTTC.

This clonotype has only a few counts. This sequence joins TRBV12-3 or TRBV12-4 and TRBJ1-4, with a tentative D call TRBD1 (6 bases). The CDR3 consists of 14 residues. V was pared by 6 bases and J by 2 bases, with 10 bases between. CDR3 loop: CASSRGATNEKLFF. The CDR3 bases are TGTGCCAGCAGCCGGGGGGCGACTAATGAAAAACTGTTTTTT.

The J gene is TRBJ1-2, the V gene TRBV5-1; D unresolved. CDR3 length equals 14 residues. The germline V and J ends were trimmed by 8 bases and 3 bases, with 17 bases remaining between them. CDR1 and CDR2 from the germline V gene are SGHRS and YFSETQ. CDR3 coding DNA: TGCGCCAGTACCAGTCTGGACGACGACTATGGCTACACCTTC. It is translated as CASTSLDDDYGYTF. Combining the CDR3 with reference TRBV5-1 and TRBJ1-2 gives the whole variable domain KAGVTQTPRYLIKTRGQQVTLSCSPISGHRSVSWYQQTPGQGLQFLFEYFSETQRNKGNFPGRFSGRQFSNSRSEMNVSTLELGDSALYLCASTSLDDDYGYTFGSGTRLTVV.

The rearrangement joins TRBV7-2 to TRBJ1-1; 7 bases are shared with TRBD1. CDR3 length equals 14 residues. Germline V gives CDR1 SGHTA, CDR2 FQGNSA. V was pared by 2 bases and J by 10 bases, with 10 bases of the junction left unmatched. CDR3 coding DNA: TGTGCCAGCAGCTTAACCCCCCAGGACAGGAGAGCTTTCTTT. Translation gives CASSLTPQDRRAFF. Variable domain in full (rest from reference TRBV7-2 and TRBJ1-1): GAGVSQSPSNKVTEKGKDVELRCDPISGHTALYWYRQSLGQGLEFLIYFQGNSAPDKSGLPSDRFSAERTGGSVSTLTIQRTQQEDSAVYLCASSLTPQDRRAFFGQGTRLTVV.

The chain couples TRBV12-3 or TRBV12-4 to TRBJ1-2; D uncertain. This CDR3 contains 13 residues. V lost 3 bases, J lost 1 base, and 6 bases lay in between. CDR3 nucleotides: TGTGCCAGCAGTTTGGGCGTTAACTATGGCTACACCTTC. It specifies CASSLGVNYGYTF.

There are a few counts of this clonotype. V usage is TRBV12-3 or TRBV12-4 and J usage is TRBJ1-3; TRBD1 might be the D (5 bases). Trimming took off 6 bases at V and 0 bases at J, with 9 bases between the two ends. CDR3 length: 14 residues. The CDR3 sequence is CASRPGHSGNTIYF. CDR3 in DNA: TGTGCCAGCAGGCCGGGGCACTCTGGAAACACCATATATTTT.

The sample holds a few counts of this clonotype. The chain is built from TRBV5-1 and TRBJ2-2; D is undetermined. From germline, CDR1 is SGHRS and CDR2 YFSETQ. Trimming left V 0 bases short and J 2 bases short, with 5 bases between. The CDR3 spans 14 residues. The CDR3, as DNA: TGCGCCAGCAGCTTGGCCCCTAACACCGGGGAGCTGTTTTTT. Its translation is CASSLAPNTGELFF. Using reference TRBV5-1 and TRBJ2-2 for the parts outside the CDR3, the full variable domain is KAGVTQTPRYLIKTRGQQVTLSCSPISGHRSVSWYQQTPGQGLQFLFEYFSETQRNKGNFPGRFSGRQFSNSRSEMNVSTLELGDSALYLCASSLAPNTGELFFGEGSRLTVL.

The rearrangement joins TRBV20-1 to TRBJ2-5; perhaps TRBD2 as D (6 bases). Trimming removed 0 bases from V and 5 bases from J, with 22 bases in between. CDR3 length: 17 residues. Germline lookup yields CDR1 DFQATT and CDR2 SNEGSKA (reference sequence). CDR3 nucleotides: TGCAGTGCTAGAGATCTCCTGGGTGGGGGGATATATGAGACCCAGTACTTC. This translates into CSARDLLGGGIYETQYF.

The chain has TRBV7-8 and TRBJ1-4; D gene unclear. Looked up from germline, CDR1 is SGHVS and CDR2 is FQNEAQ. The CDR3 has 14 amino acids. V was pared by 5 bases and J by 3 bases, with 10 bases between. The DNA of the CDR3 is TGTGCCAGCAGCCTCGGGAGAGCTAATGAAAAACTGTTTTTT. This gives the protein CASSLGRANEKLFF. Full variable domain (outside the CDR3, taken from reference TRBV7-8 and TRBJ1-4): GAGVSQSPRYKVAKRGQDVALRCDPISGHVSLFWYQQALGQGPEFLTYFQNEAQLDKSGLPSDRFFAERPEGSVSTLKIQRTQQEDSAVYLCASSLGRANEKLFFGSGTQLSVL.

The chain's CDR3 is CATSGGTEQFF. CDR3 DNA sequence: TGTGCCACCAGTGGTGGGACAGAGCAGTTCTTC. The chain couples TRBV24-1 to TRBJ2-1; tentatively, D is TRBD1 (6 bases). Looked up from germline, CDR1 is KGHDR and CDR2 is SFDVKD. The CDR3 is made up of 11 amino acids. Trimming took 5 bases from V and 10 from J, leaving 8 bases between them.

The rearrangement uses TRBV7-2 and TRBJ2-1, with TRBD2 identical over 8 bases. The CDR3 runs to 15 residues. V shed 4 bases, J shed 10 bases, and the junction held 12 bases outside the gene matches. CDR1 SGHTA and CDR2 FQGNSA come from the germline V gene. This CDR3 is CASSSQSGGAGEQFF. CDR3 nucleotide sequence: TGTGCCAGCAGCTCCCAATCGGGAGGGGCGGGGGAGCAGTTCTTC.

The chain carries TRBV7-2 and TRBJ1-4; D unresolved. V gave up 1 base and J gave up 13 bases, with 16 bases separating them. The length of the CDR3 is 14 residues. The germline CDR1 and CDR2 sequences are SGHTA and FQGNSA. CDR3 protein: CASSLDFSGVALFF. The CDR3 nucleotides are TGTGCCAGCAGCTTAGATTTCTCGGGCGTTGCACTGTTTTTT.

The chain uses TRBV12-5 and TRBJ2-1; tentatively, D is TRBD1 or TRBD2 (6 bases each). Trimming stripped 3 bases from V and 4 bases from J, with 10 bases between. This CDR3 spans 14 amino acids. In germline, CDR1 is LGHNT, CDR2 FRNRAP. CDR3 loop: CASGFGGTYNEQFF. For the CDR3, the DNA is TGTGCTAGTGGTTTCGGGGGCACTTACAATGAGCAGTTCTTC.

This clonotype was seen repeatedly, ten times or more. V gene TRBV7-9 combines with J gene TRBJ1-1, with a possible D match to TRBD1 (5 bases). This CDR3 comprises 15 residues. V lost 3 bases, J lost 0 bases, and 11 bases lay in between. The germline V gene encodes CDR1 SEHNR and CDR2 FQNEAQ (reference sequence). The CDR3 DNA sequence: TGTGCCAGCAGCTTTAAGGGGTGGATGAACACTGAAGCTTTCTTT. It codes for CASSFKGWMNTEAFF.

This clonotype was found a few times. The chain is built from TRBV5-1 and TRBJ2-7, with D perhaps TRBD1 or TRBD2 (6 bases each). In germline, CDR1 is SGHRS, CDR2 YFSETQ. V shed 5 bases and J shed 6 bases, with 18 bases lying between them. The CDR3 totals 14 residues. The chain's CDR3 is CASRTRGPSVEQYF. The CDR3 DNA follows: TGCGCCAGCAGGACCCGGGGGCCGTCGGTCGAGCAGTACTTC. Looking up the rest from reference TRBV5-1 and TRBJ2-7 gives the full variable domain: KAGVTQTPRYLIKTRGQQVTLSCSPISGHRSVSWYQQTPGQGLQFLFEYFSETQRNKGNFPGRFSGRQFSNSRSEMNVSTLELGDSALYLCASRTRGPSVEQYFGPGTRLTVT.

The chain employs TRBV5-1 and TRBJ2-3; 10 bases are a match to TRBD1. The ends lost 5 bases at V and 1 base at J; junction bases unmatched: 4. Germline V gene lookup returns CDR1 SGHRS and CDR2 YFSETQ. The CDR3 spans 15 residues. The CDR3 DNA sequence: TGCGCCAGCAGTTCGGGGACAGGGGGCACAGATACGCAGTATTTT. This gives the protein CASSSGTGGTDTQYF.

The chain recombines TRBV29-1 with TRBJ1-1, with TRBD1 identical over 8 bases. The CDR3 is made up of 13 amino acids. Germline assignment: CDR1 SQVTM and CDR2 ANQGSEA. With V trimmed by 7 bases and J by 1 base, 5 bases remained unmatched. Here the CDR3 DNA reads TGCAGCGCAAGACAGGGGACGAACACTGAAGCTTTCTTT. Its protein product is CSARQGTNTEAFF.

This clonotype was seen a handful of times. This chain links TRBV10-2 with TRBJ2-7; no clear D gene. V was pared by 0 bases and J by 6 bases, with 9 bases between. The CDR3 has 13 residues. The germline gives CDR1 WSHSY, CDR2 SAAADI. Here the CDR3 reads CASSESRVSEQYF. The DNA for the CDR3 is TGCGCCAGCAGTGAGTCGCGAGTGAGCGAGCAGTACTTC.